This T cell receptor beta chain was identified during a study of blood T cells in healthy people across ages. With 2 bases removed from V and 2 bases from J, the gap between germline ends came to 14 bases. Germline loops: CDR1 SGHDT, CDR2 YYEEEE. The CDR3 totals 15 residues. The second PCR ran about 6 to 11 cycles with a sample-barcoded 5' primer and J-beta primers. One entry per CDR3 protein results from TCRdb running MiXCR on the 5' RACE reads. Of about 560,000 distinct CDR3 sequences in the sample, about 28% were seen once. These data were also reused for a study on T cells of mothers and their children.

The clonotype originates from a boy younger than 10 in good health. The chain has TRBV5-6 and TRBJ2-7, with D possibly matching TRBD2 (6 bases). Sequencing was done on a sample of blood. Written as DNA, the CDR3 is TGTGCCAGCAGCTTCTACGGGAGCCCAGCCTACGAGCAGTACTTC. This sequence encodes CASSFYGSPAYEQYF.